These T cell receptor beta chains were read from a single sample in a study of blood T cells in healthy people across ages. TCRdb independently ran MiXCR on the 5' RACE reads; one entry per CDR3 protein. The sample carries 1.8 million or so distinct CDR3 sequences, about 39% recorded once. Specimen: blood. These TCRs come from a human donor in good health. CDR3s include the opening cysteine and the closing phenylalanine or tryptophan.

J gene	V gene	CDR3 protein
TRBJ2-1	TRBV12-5	CASATGTNYNEQFF
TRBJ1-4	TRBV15	CATPPGESEKLFF
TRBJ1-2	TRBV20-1	CSASYGTVYGYTF
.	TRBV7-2	CASSLASDTYYEQYF
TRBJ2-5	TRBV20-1	CSATSGGTHETQYF
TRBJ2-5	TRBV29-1	CSVALMGARETQYF
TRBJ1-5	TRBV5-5	CASSLLLGAGGNQPQHF
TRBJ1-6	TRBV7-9	CASSLVQGDNSPLHF
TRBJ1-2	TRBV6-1	CASSALGDRGGYTF
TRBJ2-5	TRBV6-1	CASSEPKLEPRGEYF
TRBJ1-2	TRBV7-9	CASSPRPGQVYGYTF
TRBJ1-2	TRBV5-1	CASSPQASFGYTF
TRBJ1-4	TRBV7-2	CASSASYTGYNEKLFF
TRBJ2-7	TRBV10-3	CAIREGAREQYF
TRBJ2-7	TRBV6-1	CASSDLADSYEQYF
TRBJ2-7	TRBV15	CATSRDFTGYEQYF
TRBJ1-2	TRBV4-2	CAGSDEVQKLYGYTF
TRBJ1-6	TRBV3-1	CASSLRDRGLNSPLHF
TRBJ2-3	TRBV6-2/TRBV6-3	CASSYSVRETFTDTQYF
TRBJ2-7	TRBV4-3	CVSSQDVQYGQYF
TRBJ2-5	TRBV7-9	CASSLEAVRETQYF
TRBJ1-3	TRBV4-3	CASSQRTQGAVGNTIYF
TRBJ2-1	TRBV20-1	CSAFGGGDSYNEQFF
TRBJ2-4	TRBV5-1	CASSFGTGAKNIQYF
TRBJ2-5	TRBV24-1	CATSAQGLRETQYF
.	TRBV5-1	CASSFRGGSDEQYF
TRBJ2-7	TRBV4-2	CASSGVAQHEQYF
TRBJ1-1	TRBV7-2	CASSLVGGGSTEAFF
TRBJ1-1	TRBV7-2	CASSLYARTAETEAFF
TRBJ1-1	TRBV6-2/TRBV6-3	CACRDRVSTEAFF
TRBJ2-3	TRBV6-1	CASILGWSGRDTRYF
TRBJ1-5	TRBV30	CAWTPTGSWQPQHF
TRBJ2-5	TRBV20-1	CSGLVQETQYF
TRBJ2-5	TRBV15	CATALQGDLEQYF
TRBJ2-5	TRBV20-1	CSARDWSLGTGGGTQYF
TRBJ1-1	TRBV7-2	CASHASGYTEAFF
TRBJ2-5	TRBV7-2	CASSSREAEETQYF
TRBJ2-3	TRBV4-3	CACSQNPGGLDTQYF
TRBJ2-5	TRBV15	CATSSERTSQETQYF
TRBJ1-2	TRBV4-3	CASSQDAREVDNYGYTF
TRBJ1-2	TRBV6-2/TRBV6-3	CASSTRFTGTRSNHGYTF
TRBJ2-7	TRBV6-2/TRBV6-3	CATQGSSYEQYF
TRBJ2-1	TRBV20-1	CSARTHINEQFF
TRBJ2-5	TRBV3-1	CASSLGSAGGTQETQYF
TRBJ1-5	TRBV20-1	CSVPTSSVPGQVINQPQHF
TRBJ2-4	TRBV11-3	CASSQGRVAKNIQYF
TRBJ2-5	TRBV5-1	CASSLDPKETQYF
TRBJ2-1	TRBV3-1	CASSPYAHLAGEYNEQFF
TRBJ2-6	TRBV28	CASSLNLAETRFSGANVLTF
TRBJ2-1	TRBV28	CASMPQPGAYEQFF
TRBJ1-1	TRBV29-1	CSVEDELKNTEAFF
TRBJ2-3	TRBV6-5	CASSPRTSAVTDTQYF
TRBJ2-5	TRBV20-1	CSAREGKKAVQETQYF
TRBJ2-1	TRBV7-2	CASSSRLAGVNEQFF
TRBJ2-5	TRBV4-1	CASSQPLRAKTQYF
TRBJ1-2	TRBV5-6	CASSYWTGHYTF